The 7 T cell receptor beta chains below come from one sample, sequenced in a study of cytomegalovirus exposure and HLA in healthy donors. Use of 60 Vbeta and 13 Jbeta primers characterized the PCR. The assay was immunoSEQ multiplex PCR, and TCRdb's table has in-frame clones only and misses some. This sample yields 180,000 or so clones, of which 60% to 80% are seen a single time; over 13% belongs to the top ten. The sequenced material came from PBMCs. The receptor set was obtained from a man aged 50 to 59 in good health and CMV-seropositive.

Only a few counts were recorded for this clone. This chain links TRBV2 with TRBJ1-3; no reliable D call. Germline V lookup: CDR1 SNHLY, CDR2 FYNNEI. V was trimmed by 2 bases and J by 3 bases, leaving 8 bases between them. This CDR3 comprises 14 residues. The CDR3 sequence is CASSERTVGNTIYF. In DNA form, the CDR3 reads TGTGCCAGCAGTGAACGCACAGTTGGAAACACCATATATTTT.

This chain joins TRBV18 and TRBJ1-2; tentatively, D is TRBD1 (6 bases). Germline CDR1 reads KGHSH; CDR2 reads LQKENI. This CDR3 region has 14 residues. V shed 3 bases and J shed 4 bases, with 12 bases lying between them. The CDR3 DNA reads as TGTGCCAGCTCACCCAGGGGTTTTGGCTATGGCTACACCTTC. As protein: CASSPRGFGYGYTF. The whole variable domain, filled in from reference TRBV18 and TRBJ1-2, reads NAGVMQNPRHLVRRRGQEARLRCSPMKGHSHVYWYRQLPEEGLKFMVYLQKENIIDESGMPKERFSAEFPKEGPSILRIQQVVRGDSAAYFCASSPRGFGYGYTFGSGTRLTVV.

This rearrangement joins TRBV6-5 to TRBJ1-6, with D possibly matching TRBD1 (6 bases). The CDR3 contains 14 residues. The V end was cut by 7 bases, the J end by 8 bases, with 15 bases between. Germline V lookup: CDR1 MNHEY, CDR2 SVGAGI. CDR3 nucleotide sequence: TGTGCCAGCAAGAAACAGGGCCGGGATTCACCCCTCCACTTT. Its translation: CASKKQGRDSPLHF.

The genes are TRBV5-4 and TRBJ2-3; D may be TRBD2 (5 bases). This CDR3 region has 14 residues. Trimming took off 2 bases at V and 5 bases at J, with 12 bases between the two ends. Germline-derived CDR1 and CDR2 are SGHNT and YYREEE (reference sequence). This chain's CDR3 is CASSFPNEGDTQYF. CDR3 bases: TGTGCCAGCAGCTTTCCGAATGAGGGAGATACGCAGTATTTT.

This clone was detected once. A read error may account for a junction end that differs from germline. This chain's CDR3 is CASSELLKRPQRF. The CDR3 DNA reads TGTGCCAGCAGTGAACTCCTTAAGAGGCCCCAGCGTTTT. The chain links TRBV6-1 to TRBJ1-5, with D unresolved. Germline V gene sequence: CDR1 MNHNS, CDR2 SASEGT. This CDR3 is 13 amino acids long.

The chain is built from TRBV9 and TRBJ1-2, with a possible D match to TRBD1 (5 bases). CDR3 size: 13 residues. V was shortened by 7 bases and J by 6 bases, with 16 bases between the two germline ends. Germline assignment: CDR1 SGDLS and CDR2 YYNGEE. CDR3 protein: CASAGRRVDGYTF. The CDR3 region has the DNA TGTGCCAGCGCAGGGCGGAGAGTTGATGGCTACACCTTC.

This clone was seen more than once but under ten times. V is TRBV7-9 and J is TRBJ1-2, with D hard to call. Trimming took 3 bases from V and 8 from J, leaving 10 bases between them. The CDR3 runs to 12 residues. Per the germline V gene, CDR1 is SEHNR and CDR2 is FQNEAQ (reference sequence). The CDR3 region has the DNA TGTGCCAGCAGCTTGGGCGGGGAAGGCTACACCTTC. This gives the protein CASSLGGEGYTF.